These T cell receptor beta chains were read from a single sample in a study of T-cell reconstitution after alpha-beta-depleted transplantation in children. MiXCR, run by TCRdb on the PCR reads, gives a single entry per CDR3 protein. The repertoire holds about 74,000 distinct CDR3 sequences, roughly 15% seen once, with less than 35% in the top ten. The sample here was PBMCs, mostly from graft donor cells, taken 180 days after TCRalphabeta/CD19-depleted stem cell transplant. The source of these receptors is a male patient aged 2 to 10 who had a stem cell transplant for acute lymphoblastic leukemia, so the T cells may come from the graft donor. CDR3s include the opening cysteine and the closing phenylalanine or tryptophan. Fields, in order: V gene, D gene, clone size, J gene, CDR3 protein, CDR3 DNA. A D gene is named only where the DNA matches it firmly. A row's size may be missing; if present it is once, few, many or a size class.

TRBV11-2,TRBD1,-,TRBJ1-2,CASSYRGLGGYTF,TGTGCCAGCAGCTACAGGGGGCTTGGTGGCTACACCTTC
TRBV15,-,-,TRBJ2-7,CATSRDLSGSHISYEQYF,TGTGCCACCAGCAGAGATCTTAGTGGCAGCCACATCTCCTACGAGCAGTACTTC
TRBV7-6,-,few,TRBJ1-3,CASRSGGVSGNTIYF,TGTGCCAGCAGGTCCGGAGGTGTCTCTGGAAACACCATATATTTT
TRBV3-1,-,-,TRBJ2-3,CASSLGTAADTQYF,TGTGCCAGCAGCCTCGGGACGGCTGCAGATACGCAGTATTTT
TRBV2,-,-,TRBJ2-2,CASSVRPGELFF,TGTGCCAGCAGCGTCCGGCCCGGGGAGCTGTTTTTT
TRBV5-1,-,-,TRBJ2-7,CASSWGRLYEQYF,TGCGCCAGCAGCTGGGGACGGCTCTACGAGCAGTACTTC
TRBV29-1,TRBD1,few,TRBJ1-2,CSALGTAGKGGYTF,TGCAGCGCCCTTGGGACAGCCGGCAAAGGAGGCTACACCTTC
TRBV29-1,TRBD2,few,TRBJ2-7,CSVARAGGYEQYF,TGCAGCGTTGCTCGAGCGGGAGGCTACGAGCAGTACTTC
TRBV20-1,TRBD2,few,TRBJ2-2,CSAREPGGPSTGELFF,TGCAGTGCTAGAGAGCCGGGGGGACCATCCACCGGGGAGCTGTTTTTT
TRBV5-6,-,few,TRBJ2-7,CASTLGAARAYEQYF,TGTGCCAGCACCCTGGGTGCGGCAAGAGCCTACGAGCAGTACTTC
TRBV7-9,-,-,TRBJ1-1,CASSLWTDTEAFF,TGTGCCAGCAGCTTATGGACGGACACTGAAGCTTTCTTT
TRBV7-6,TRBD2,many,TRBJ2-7,CASSSKPGLMSSYEQYF,TGTGCCAGCAGCTCCAAACCGGGACTAATGTCATCCTACGAGCAGTACTTC
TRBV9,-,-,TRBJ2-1,CASSPLRTYNEQFF,TGTGCCAGCAGCCCCCTCCGGACCTACAATGAGCAGTTCTTC
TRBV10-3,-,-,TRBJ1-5,CAMGEGRPQHF,TGTGCCATGGGGGAAGGGCGGCCCCAGCATTTT
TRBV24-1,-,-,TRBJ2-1,CATSESHYNEQFF,TGTGCCACCAGTGAGAGCCACTACAATGAGCAGTTCTTC
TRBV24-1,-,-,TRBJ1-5,CATSDSYTGMSNQPQHF,TGTGCCACCAGTGACTCTTATACAGGGATGAGCAATCAGCCCCAGCATTTT
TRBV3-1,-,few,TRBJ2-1,CASSQDRGGDFNEQFF,TGTGCCAGCAGCCAAGATAGGGGGGGGGACTTCAATGAGCAGTTCTTC
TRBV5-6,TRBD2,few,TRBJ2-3,CASSFLISGGANADTQYF,TGTGCCAGCAGCTTCCTTATTAGCGGGGGGGCAAATGCAGATACGCAGTATTTT
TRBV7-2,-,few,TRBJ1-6,CASSLAAGSYNSPLHF,TGTGCCAGCAGCTTAGCCGCGGGGTCCTATAATTCACCCCTCCACTTT
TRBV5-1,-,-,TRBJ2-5,CASATTPSQETQYF,TGCGCCAGCGCTACGACACCTAGCCAAGAGACCCAGTACTTC
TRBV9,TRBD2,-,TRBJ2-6,CASSVALLAGEVSGANVLTF,TGTGCCAGCAGCGTAGCCTTACTAGCGGGAGAGGTTTCTGGGGCCAACGTCCTGACTTTC
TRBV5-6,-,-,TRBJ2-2,CASSRLPSRGNTGELFF,TGTGCCAGCAGCCGTCTCCCTTCACGGGGGAACACCGGGGAGCTGTTTTTT